Below are 9 T cell receptor beta chains sequenced from a single sample in a study of spatial heterogeneity in lung cancer. The sample's time point: sample taken at primary tumor resection. The authors sequenced whole RNA from tumor, nontumor lung or frozen PBMC without sorting. TCRdb reprocessed the 5' RACE reads via MiXCR and lists one record per CDR3 protein. The table includes some 20,000 distinct CDR3 sequences, 3% to 3.5% detected once. The starting material was PBMCs, obtained at surgery. The receptor set was obtained from a female donor with early-stage non-small cell lung cancer.

This clonotype was found many times. The chain combines TRBV20-1 with TRBJ2-3; the D is unclear. Germline CDR1 and CDR2: DFQATT and SNEGSKA (reference sequence). The V and J ends lost 6 bases and 2 bases respectively, with 9 bases between them. The CDR3 length is 12 residues. In DNA, the CDR3 is TGCAGTGCAGCAGAGAACACAGATACGCAGTATTTT. It translates to CSAAENTDTQYF.

At least ten counts were recorded for this clonotype. The chain has TRBV29-1 and TRBJ2-1; 7 nucleotides match TRBD1. The CDR3 totals 14 residues. Germline trimming cut 4 bases from V and 6 bases from J; bases unmatched to any gene: 9. Germline CDR1 and CDR2: SQVTM and ANQGSEA. CDR3 nucleotide sequence: TGCAGCGTTGCAAAGACAGGGAATAGCAATGAGCAGTTCTTC. Its protein is CSVAKTGNSNEQFF.

This clonotype was seen many times. V gene TRBV20-1 combines with J gene TRBJ2-1; 10 bases are shared with TRBD2. The CDR3 has 17 residues. V dropped 5 bases and J dropped 4; count of bases not matched to a gene: 14. Germline V gene data show CDR1 as DFQATT and CDR2 as SNEGSKA (reference sequence). In nucleotides, the CDR3 is TGCAGTGCTCGACGGAAAGCGAGCGGGAGGGTATACAATGAGCAGTTCTTC. It encodes CSARRKASGRVYNEQFF.

This clonotype came up many times. This sequence joins TRBV25-1 and TRBJ2-1, with D unclear. The CDR3 is made up of 14 amino acids. CDR1 MGHDK and CDR2 SYGVNS come from the germline V gene. V lost 3 bases to trimming and J lost 4 bases, with 10 bases between them. CDR3 residues: CASSDPGPYNEQFF. The CDR3 DNA reads TGTGCCAGCAGTGATCCCGGGCCTTACAATGAGCAGTTCTTC.

The chain has TRBV12-3 or TRBV12-4 and TRBJ1-4; no clear D. Trimming shortened V by 6 bases and J by 7 bases, and 12 bases separated the two germline ends. The CDR3 is made up of 13 amino acids. CDR3 region: CASSTGRGEKLFF. CDR3 coding DNA: TGTGCCAGCAGCACGGGGAGAGGTGAAAAACTGTTTTTT.

This clonotype has at least ten counts. The chain recombines TRBV10-3 with TRBJ1-2; 8 bases are a match to TRBD1. V shed 0 bases and J 8 bases; nucleotides not matched to a gene: 11. The CDR3 is made up of 16 amino acids. Looked up from germline, CDR1 is ENHRY and CDR2 is SYGVKD. This CDR3 reads CAISESGAGGRYGYTF. CDR3 nucleotide sequence: TGTGCCATCAGTGAGTCAGGGGCAGGGGGCCGATACGGCTACACCTTC.

This clonotype has a count of ten or more. The chain joins TRBV5-4 to TRBJ2-1; a possible D gene is TRBD2 (5 bases). CDR1 is SGHNT, CDR2 YYREEE, per germline (reference sequence). V lost 1 base and J 5 bases, leaving 13 bases between the germline ends. The CDR3 is 15 amino acids. CDR3 in DNA: TGTGCCAGCAGCTTGAGTCAGCGGTTACACAATGAGCAGTTCTTC. Protein: CASSLSQRLHNEQFF. Variable domain in full (rest from reference TRBV5-4 and TRBJ2-1): ETGVTQSPTHLIKTRGQQVTLRCSSQSGHNTVSWYQQALGQGPQFIFQYYREEENGRGNFPPRFSGLQFPNYSSELNVNALELDDSALYLCASSLSQRLHNEQFFGPGTRLTVL.

This clonotype was detected ten times or more. The gene calls are TRBV6-5 and TRBJ2-3; D is perhaps TRBD1 or TRBD2 (7 bases each). The V gene lost 6 bases and the J gene lost 7 bases, with 17 bases spanning the gap. CDR1 and CDR2 from the germline V gene are MNHEY and SVGAGI. CDR3 length equals 14 residues. The CDR3 sequence: CASSPGRGGYTQYF. The CDR3 DNA is TGTGCCAGCAGCCCGGGCAGGGGGGGATATACGCAGTATTTT.

This clonotype was seen many times. The genes are TRBV27 and TRBJ2-7; 7 bases fit TRBD1. The CDR3 has 14 residues. Germline V CDR1 and CDR2: MNHEY, SMNVEV (reference sequence). The trim removed 4 bases at V and 6 bases at J, leaving 9 bases unmatched. The CDR3 is CASSWTGGLGEQYF. The CDR3 DNA follows: TGTGCCAGCAGTTGGACAGGTGGTCTGGGCGAGCAGTACTTC.